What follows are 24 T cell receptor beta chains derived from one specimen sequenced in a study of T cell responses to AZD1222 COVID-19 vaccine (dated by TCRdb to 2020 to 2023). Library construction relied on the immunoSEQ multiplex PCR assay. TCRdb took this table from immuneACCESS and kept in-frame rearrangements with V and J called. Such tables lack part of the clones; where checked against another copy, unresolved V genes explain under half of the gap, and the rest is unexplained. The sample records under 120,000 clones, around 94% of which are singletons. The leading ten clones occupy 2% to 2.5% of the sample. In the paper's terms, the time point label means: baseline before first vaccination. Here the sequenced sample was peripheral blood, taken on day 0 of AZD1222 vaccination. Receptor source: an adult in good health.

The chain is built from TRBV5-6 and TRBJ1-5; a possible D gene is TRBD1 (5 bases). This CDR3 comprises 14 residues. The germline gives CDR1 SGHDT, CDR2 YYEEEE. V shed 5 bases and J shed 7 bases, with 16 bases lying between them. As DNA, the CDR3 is TGTGCCAGCAGTCCAGGGTCTTTGGGCCAGCCCCAGCATTTT. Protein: CASSPGSLGQPQHF.

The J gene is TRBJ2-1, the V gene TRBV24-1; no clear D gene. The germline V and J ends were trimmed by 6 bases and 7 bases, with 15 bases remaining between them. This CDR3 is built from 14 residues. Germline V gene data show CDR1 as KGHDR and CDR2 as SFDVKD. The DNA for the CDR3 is TGTGCCACCAGTCGCCCCGCGGCCCTGAATGAGCAGTTCTTC. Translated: CATSRPAALNEQFF.

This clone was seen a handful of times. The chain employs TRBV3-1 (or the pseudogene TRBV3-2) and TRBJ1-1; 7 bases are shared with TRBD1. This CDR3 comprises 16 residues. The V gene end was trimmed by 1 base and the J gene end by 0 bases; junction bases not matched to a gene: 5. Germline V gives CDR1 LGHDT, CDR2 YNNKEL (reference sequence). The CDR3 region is CASSQGQGSMNTEAFF. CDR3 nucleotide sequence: TGTGCCAGCAGCCAAGGACAGGGCTCGATGAACACTGAAGCTTTCTTT.

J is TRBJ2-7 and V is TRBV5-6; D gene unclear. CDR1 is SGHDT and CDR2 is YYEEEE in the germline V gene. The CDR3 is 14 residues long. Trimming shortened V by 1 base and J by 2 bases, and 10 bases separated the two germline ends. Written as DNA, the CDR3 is TGTGCCAGCAGCTTGCCACATCCTACCTACGAGCAGTACTTC. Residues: CASSLPHPTYEQYF.

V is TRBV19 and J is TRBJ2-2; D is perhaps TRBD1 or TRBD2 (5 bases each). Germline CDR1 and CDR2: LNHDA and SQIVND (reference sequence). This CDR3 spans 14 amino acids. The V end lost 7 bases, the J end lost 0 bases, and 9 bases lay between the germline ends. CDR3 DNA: TGTGCCAGTATGAGGGGAACGAACACCGGGGAGCTGTTTTTT. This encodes CASMRGTNTGELFF.

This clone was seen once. In DNA form, the CDR3 reads TGTGCCAGCAGCTTAAACGGCGGGAGTTCAAGCGAGCAGTACTTC. Protein sequence: CASSLNGGSSSEQYF. The chain combines TRBV7-6 with TRBJ2-7, with 7 bases matching TRBD2. This CDR3 is built from 15 residues. V lost 2 bases to trimming and J lost 6 bases; unmatched junction nucleotides: 10. Per the germline V gene, CDR1 is SGHVS and CDR2 is FNYEAQ.

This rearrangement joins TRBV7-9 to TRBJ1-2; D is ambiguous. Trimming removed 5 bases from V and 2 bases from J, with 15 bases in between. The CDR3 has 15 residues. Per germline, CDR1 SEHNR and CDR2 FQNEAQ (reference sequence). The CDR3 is CASSPEGLGNYGYTF. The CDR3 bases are TGTGCCAGCAGCCCTGAGGGCCTTGGGAACTATGGCTACACCTTC.

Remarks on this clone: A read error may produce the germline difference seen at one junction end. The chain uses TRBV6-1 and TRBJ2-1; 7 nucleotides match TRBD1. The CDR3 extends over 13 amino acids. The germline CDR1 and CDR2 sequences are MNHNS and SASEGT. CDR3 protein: CASSEGVGGRVLF. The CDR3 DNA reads TGTGCCAGCAGTGAAGGTGTAGGGGGCCGAGTGCTCTTC.

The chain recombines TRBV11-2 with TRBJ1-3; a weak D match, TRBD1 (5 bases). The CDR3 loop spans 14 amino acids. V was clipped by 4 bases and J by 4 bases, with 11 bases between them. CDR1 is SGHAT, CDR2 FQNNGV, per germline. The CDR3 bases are TGTGCCAGCAGCTCAGAGGGGTCCGGAAACACCATATATTTT. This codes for CASSSEGSGNTIYF.

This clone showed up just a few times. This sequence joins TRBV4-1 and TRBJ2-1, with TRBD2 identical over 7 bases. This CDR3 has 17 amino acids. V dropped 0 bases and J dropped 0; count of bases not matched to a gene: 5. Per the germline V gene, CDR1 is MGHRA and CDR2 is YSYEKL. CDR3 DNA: TGCGCCAGCAGCCAAGACCGCGGGAGCAGCTCCTACAATGAGCAGTTCTTC. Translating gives CASSQDRGSSSYNEQFF.

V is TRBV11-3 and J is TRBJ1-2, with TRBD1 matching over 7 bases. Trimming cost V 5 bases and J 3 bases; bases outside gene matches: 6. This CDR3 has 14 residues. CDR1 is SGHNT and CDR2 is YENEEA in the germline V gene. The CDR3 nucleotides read TGTGCCAGCAGCCTGTTAGGGACAGACTATGGCTACACCTTC. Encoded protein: CASSLLGTDYGYTF.

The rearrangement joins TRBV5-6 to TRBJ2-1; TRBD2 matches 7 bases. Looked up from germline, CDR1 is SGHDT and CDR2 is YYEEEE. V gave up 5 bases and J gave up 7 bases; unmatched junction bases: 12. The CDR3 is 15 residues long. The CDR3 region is CASRRSAGEMNEQFF. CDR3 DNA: TGTGCCAGCAGGAGATCGGCGGGAGAAATGAATGAGCAGTTCTTC. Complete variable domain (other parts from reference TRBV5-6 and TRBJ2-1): DAGVTQSPTHLIKTRGQQVTLRCSPKSGHDTVSWYQQALGQGPQFIFQYYEEEERQRGNFPDRFSGHQFPNYSSELNVNALLLGDSALYLCASRRSAGEMNEQFFGPGTRLTVL.

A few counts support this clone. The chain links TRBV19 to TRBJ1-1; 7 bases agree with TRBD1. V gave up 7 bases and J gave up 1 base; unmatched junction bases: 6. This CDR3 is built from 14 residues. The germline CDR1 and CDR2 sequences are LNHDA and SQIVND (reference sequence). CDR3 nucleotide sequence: TGTGCCAGTACTTACAGGGGCTGGAACACTGAAGCTTTCTTT. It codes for CASTYRGWNTEAFF. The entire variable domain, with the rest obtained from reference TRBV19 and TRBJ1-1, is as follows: DGGITQSPKYLFRKEGQNVTLSCEQNLNHDAMYWYRQDPGQGLRLIYYSQIVNDFQKGDIAEGYSVSREKKESFPLTVTSAQKNPTAFYLCASTYRGWNTEAFFGQGTRLTVV.

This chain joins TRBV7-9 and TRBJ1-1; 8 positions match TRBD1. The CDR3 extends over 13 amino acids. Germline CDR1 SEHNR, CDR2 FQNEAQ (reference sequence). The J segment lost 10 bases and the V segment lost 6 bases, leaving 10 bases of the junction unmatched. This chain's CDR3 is CASSSTGVGVAFF. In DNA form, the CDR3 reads TGTGCCAGCAGTTCGACAGGGGTTGGGGTAGCTTTCTTT.

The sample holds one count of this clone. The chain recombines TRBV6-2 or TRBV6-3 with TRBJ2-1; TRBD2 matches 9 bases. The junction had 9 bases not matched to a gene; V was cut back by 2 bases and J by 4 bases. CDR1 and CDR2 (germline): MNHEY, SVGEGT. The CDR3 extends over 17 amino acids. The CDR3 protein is CASSYAGAGGPYNEQFF. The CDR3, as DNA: TGTGCCAGCAGTTACGCTGGTGCGGGAGGGCCTTACAATGAGCAGTTCTTC.

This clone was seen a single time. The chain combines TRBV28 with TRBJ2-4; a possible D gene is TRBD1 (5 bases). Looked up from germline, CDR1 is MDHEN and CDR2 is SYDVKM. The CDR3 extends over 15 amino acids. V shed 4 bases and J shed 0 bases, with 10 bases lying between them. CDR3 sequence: CASSSGFIAKNIQYF. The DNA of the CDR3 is TGTGCCAGCAGTTCAGGGTTTATAGCCAAAAACATTCAGTACTTC. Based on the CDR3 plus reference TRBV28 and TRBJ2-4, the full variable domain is DVKVTQSSRYLVKRTGEKVFLECVQDMDHENMFWYRQDPGLGLRLIYFSYDVKMKEKGDIPEGYSVSREKKERFSLILESASTNQTSMYLCASSSGFIAKNIQYFGAGTRLSVL.

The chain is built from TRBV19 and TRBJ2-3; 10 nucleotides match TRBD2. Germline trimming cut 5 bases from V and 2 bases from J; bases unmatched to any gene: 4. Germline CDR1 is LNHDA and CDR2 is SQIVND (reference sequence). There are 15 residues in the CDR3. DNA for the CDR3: TGTGCCAGTAGTTCCGGACTAGCGGACACAGATACGCAGTATTTT. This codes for CASSSGLADTDTQYF. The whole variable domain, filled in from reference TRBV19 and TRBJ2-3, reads DGGITQSPKYLFRKEGQNVTLSCEQNLNHDAMYWYRQDPGQGLRLIYYSQIVNDFQKGDIAEGYSVSREKKESFPLTVTSAQKNPTAFYLCASSSGLADTDTQYFGPGTRLTVL.

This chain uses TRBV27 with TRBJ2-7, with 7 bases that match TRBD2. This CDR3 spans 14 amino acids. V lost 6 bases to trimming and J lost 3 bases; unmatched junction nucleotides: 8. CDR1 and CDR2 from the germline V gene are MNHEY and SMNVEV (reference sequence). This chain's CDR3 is CASSRLADIYEQYF. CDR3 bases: TGTGCCAGCAGCCGACTAGCAGACATCTACGAGCAGTACTTC.

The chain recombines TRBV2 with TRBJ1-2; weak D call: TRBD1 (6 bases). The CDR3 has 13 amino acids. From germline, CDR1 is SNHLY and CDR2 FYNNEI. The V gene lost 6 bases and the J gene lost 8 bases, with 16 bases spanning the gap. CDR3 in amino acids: CASSLIQGAGYTF. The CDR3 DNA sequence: TGTGCCAGCAGCTTAATACAGGGCGCGGGCTACACCTTC.

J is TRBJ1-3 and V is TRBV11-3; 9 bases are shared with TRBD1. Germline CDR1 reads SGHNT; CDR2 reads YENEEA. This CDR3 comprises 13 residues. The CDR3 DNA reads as TGTGCAGTAACAGGGGGCACTGGAAACACCATATATTTT. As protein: CAVTGGTGNTIYF.

This chain's CDR3 is CASSQDSYGYTF. CDR3 sequence (DNA): TGCGCCAGCAGCCAAGACAGCTATGGCTACACCTTC. V gene TRBV5-1 combines with J gene TRBJ1-2; D might be TRBD1 (5 bases). The CDR3 runs 12 residues. V lost 4 bases to trimming and J lost 4 bases, with 8 bases between them. CDR1 SGHRS and CDR2 YFSETQ come from the germline V gene.

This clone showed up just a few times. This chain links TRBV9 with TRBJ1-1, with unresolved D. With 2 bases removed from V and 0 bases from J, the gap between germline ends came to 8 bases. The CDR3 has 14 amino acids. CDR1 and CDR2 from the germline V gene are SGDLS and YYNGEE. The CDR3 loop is CASSVQVMNTEAFF. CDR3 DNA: TGTGCCAGCAGCGTTCAGGTCATGAACACTGAAGCTTTCTTT. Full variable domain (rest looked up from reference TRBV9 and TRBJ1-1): DSGVTQTPKHLITATGQRVTLRCSPRSGDLSVYWYQQSLDQGLQFLIQYYNGEERAKGNILERFSAQQFPDLHSELNLSSLELGDSALYFCASSVQVMNTEAFFGQGTRLTVV.

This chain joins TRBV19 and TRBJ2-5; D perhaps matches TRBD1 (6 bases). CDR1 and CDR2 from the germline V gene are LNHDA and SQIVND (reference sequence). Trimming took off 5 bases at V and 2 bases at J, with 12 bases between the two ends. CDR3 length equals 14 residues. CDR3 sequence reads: CASSPSGVQETQYF. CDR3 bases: TGTGCCAGTAGTCCCTCAGGGGTTCAAGAGACCCAGTACTTC.

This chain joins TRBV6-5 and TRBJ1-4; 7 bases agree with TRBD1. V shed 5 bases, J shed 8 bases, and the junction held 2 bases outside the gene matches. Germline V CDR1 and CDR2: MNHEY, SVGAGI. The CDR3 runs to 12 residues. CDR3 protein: CASSTRGEKLFF. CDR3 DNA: TGTGCCAGCAGTACCAGGGGGGAAAAACTGTTTTTT.